Listed here are 6 T cell receptor beta chains from one sample, sequenced in a study of blood T cell repertoires in COVID-19 (dated by TCRdb to 2020 to 2021). The library was prepared using the immunoSEQ multiplex PCR assay. TCRdb retrieved this table from immuneACCESS and kept in-frame rearrangements only. Not all clones are present; in checked studies, unresolved V genes account for under half, and no reason is known for the remainder. The sample records about 50,000 clones, 85% of which are singletons. The ten largest clones capture 6.5% of the sample. The sequenced material came from peripheral blood. The source is a man in his 60s with acute or convalescent COVID-19.

The chain recombines TRBV2 with TRBJ1-2; 8 bases align to TRBD1. The CDR3 runs to 16 residues. Germline lookup yields CDR1 SNHLY and CDR2 FYNNEI. With 3 bases clipped from V and 4 bases from J, the junction kept 10 bases outside the gene matches. CDR3 coding DNA: TGTGCCAGCAGTGATTTGACAGGGGTATACGGCTATGGCTACACCTTC. The encoded protein is CASSDLTGVYGYGYTF.

The rearrangement joins TRBV7-3 to TRBJ2-3; D perhaps matches TRBD2 (5 bases). There are 15 residues in the CDR3. Trimming stripped 2 bases from V and 2 bases from J, with 11 bases between. The V gene's germline CDR1 is SGHTA and CDR2 FQGTGA. The CDR3: CASSLYSGDTDTQYF. Here the CDR3 DNA reads TGTGCCAGCAGCTTATACAGCGGAGACACAGATACGCAGTATTTT.

J is TRBJ1-2 and V is TRBV5-1; 9 nucleotides line up with TRBD1. The V gene end was trimmed by 5 bases and the J gene end by 3 bases; junction bases not matched to a gene: 5. Germline lookup yields CDR1 SGHRS and CDR2 YFSETQ. The CDR3 is made up of 14 amino acids. The CDR3 bases are TGCGCCAGCAGTTCCGGACAGGGGCACTATGGCTACACCTTC. It encodes CASSSGQGHYGYTF.

The chain employs TRBV10-3 and TRBJ1-2; TRBD1 agrees at 7 bases. Germline values: CDR1 ENHRY, CDR2 SYGVKD. Germline trimming cut 6 bases from V and 6 bases from J; bases unmatched to any gene: 13. The CDR3 spans 15 residues. This CDR3 reads CAIRERTGPEDGYTF. CDR3 sequence (DNA): TGTGCCATCAGAGAGAGGACAGGCCCCGAGGATGGCTACACCTTC.

V is TRBV5-1 and J is TRBJ2-7, with a weak D call TRBD2 (7 bases). Germline CDR1 is SGHRS and CDR2 is YFSETQ. This CDR3 is 15 amino acids long. V lost 2 bases to trimming and J lost 2 bases, with 14 bases between them. The CDR3 protein is CASSFTGGTTYEQYF. In nucleotides, the CDR3 is TGCGCCAGCAGCTTTACGGGGGGCACGACCTACGAGCAGTACTTC.

V is TRBV7-2 and J is TRBJ2-1; D gene unclear. V was trimmed by 0 bases and J by 8 bases, leaving 11 bases between them. The CDR3 loop spans 14 amino acids. CDR1 and CDR2 from the germline V gene are SGHTA and FQGNSA. CDR3 residues: CASSLAPSRDEQFF. Here the CDR3 DNA reads TGTGCCAGCAGCTTAGCGCCGTCCCGCGATGAGCAGTTCTTC. Together with reference TRBV7-2 and TRBJ2-1, the CDR3 gives the full variable domain: GAGVSQSPSNKVTEKGKDVELRCDPISGHTALYWYRQSLGQGLEFLIYFQGNSAPDKSGLPSDRFSAERTGGSVSTLTIQRTQQEDSAVYLCASSLAPSRDEQFFGPGTRLTVL.